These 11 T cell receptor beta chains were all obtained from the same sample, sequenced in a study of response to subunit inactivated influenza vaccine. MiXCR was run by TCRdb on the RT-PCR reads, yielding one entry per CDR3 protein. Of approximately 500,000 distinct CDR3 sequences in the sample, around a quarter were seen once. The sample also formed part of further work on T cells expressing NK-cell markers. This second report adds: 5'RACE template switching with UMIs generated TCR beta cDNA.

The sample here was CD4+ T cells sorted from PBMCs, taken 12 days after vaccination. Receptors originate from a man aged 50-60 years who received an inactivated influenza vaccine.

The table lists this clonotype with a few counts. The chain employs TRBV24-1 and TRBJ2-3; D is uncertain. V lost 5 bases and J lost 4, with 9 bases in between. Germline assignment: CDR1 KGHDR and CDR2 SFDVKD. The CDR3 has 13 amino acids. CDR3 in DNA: TGTGCCACCAGTGCCCGATGGCCAGATACGCAGTATTTT. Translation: CATSARWPDTQYF.

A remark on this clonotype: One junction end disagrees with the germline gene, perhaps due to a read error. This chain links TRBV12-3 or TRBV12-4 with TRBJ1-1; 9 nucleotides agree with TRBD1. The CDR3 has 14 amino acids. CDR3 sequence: CASSPGTGLAEALF. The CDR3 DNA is TGTGCCAGCAGTCCTGGGACAGGGTTAGCTGAAGCTCTCTTT.

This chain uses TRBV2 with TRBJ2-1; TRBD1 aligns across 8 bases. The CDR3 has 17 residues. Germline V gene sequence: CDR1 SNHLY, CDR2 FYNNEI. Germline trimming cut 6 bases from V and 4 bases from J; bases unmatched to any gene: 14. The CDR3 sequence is CASRISMGTGGYNEQFF. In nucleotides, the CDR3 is TGTGCCAGCAGGATCTCGATGGGAACAGGGGGTTACAATGAGCAGTTCTTC.

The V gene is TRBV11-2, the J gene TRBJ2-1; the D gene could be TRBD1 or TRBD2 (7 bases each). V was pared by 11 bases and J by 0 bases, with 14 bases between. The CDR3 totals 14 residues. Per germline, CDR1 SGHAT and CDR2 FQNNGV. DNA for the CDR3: TGTGCCCTAGGGGGCGGGAGCTCCTACAATGAGCAGTTCTTC. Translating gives CALGGGSSYNEQFF.

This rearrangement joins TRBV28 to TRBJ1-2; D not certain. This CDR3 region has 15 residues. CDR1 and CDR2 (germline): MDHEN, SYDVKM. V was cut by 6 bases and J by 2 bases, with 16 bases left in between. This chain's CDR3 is CASSLSGMENYGYTF. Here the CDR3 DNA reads TGTGCCAGCAGCCTCTCGGGTATGGAGAACTATGGCTACACCTTC.

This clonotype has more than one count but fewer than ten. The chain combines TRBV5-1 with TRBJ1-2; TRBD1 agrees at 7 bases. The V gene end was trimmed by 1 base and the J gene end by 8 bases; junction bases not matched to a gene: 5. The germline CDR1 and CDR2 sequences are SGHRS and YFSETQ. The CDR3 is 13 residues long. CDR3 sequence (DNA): TGCGCCAGCAGCTTGTCCCCGGACAGGGGCTACACCTTC. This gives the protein CASSLSPDRGYTF.

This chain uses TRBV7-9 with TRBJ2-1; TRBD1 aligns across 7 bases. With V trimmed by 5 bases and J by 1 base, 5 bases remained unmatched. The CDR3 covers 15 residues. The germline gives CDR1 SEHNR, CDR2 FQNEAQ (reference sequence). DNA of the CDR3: TGTGCCAGCAGCCTTCAACAGGGGTCCTACAATGAGCAGTTCTTC. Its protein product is CASSLQQGSYNEQFF.

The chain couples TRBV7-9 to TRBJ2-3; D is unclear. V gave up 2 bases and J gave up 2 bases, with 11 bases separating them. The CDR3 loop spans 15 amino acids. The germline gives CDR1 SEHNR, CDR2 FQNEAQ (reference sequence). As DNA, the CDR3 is TGTGCCAGCAGCTTAATCCCTTTGGACACAGATACGCAGTATTTT. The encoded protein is CASSLIPLDTDTQYF.

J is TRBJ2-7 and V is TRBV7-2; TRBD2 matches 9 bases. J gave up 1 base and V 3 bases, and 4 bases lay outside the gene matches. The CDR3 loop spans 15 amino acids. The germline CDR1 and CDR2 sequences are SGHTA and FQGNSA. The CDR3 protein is CASSLSGGLSYEQYF. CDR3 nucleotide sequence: TGTGCCAGCAGCTTGAGCGGGGGGCTGTCCTACGAGCAGTACTTC.

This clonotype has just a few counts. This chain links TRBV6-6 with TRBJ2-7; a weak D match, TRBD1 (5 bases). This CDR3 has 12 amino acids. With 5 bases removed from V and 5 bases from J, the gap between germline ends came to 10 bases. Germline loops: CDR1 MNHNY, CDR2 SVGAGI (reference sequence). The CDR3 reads CASSPTVHEQYF. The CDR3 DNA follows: TGTGCCAGCAGTCCGACAGTCCACGAGCAGTACTTC.

The CDR3: CASSPNSGKDTQYF. CDR3 DNA sequence: TGTGCCAGCTCACCAAATAGCGGAAAGGATACGCAGTATTTT. The chain carries TRBV18 and TRBJ2-3; possibly TRBD2 for D (6 bases). Trimming removed 2 bases from V and 6 bases from J, with 12 bases in between. This CDR3 comprises 14 residues. Germline V gene data show CDR1 as KGHSH and CDR2 as LQKENI.